The clone carrying this TCR beta chain was seen at least ten times. The antigen remains undetermined. Bone marrow was sampled from every patient at the time of active disease. Molecular barcoded adaptors covering alpha/delta and beta/gamma chains were used on around 370 ng RNA. MiXCR was run by TCRdb on the reads, yielding one entry per CDR3 protein. The data hold 100,000 to 150,000 distinct CDR3 sequences, with under 15% observed a single time. These data belong to a study of read filtering for tumor transcriptome and immune sequencing. Study-level results: About four fifths of IR-seq clonotypes had a single read, yet these held around 3.5% of reads.

With 1 base removed from V and 2 bases from J, the gap between germline ends came to 15 bases. The CDR3 has 17 amino acids. This TCR was recovered from a donor aged 40 or over with multiple myeloma. Sample: a population of CD138-negative cells sorted from bone marrow. V is TRBV12-3 or TRBV12-4 and J is TRBJ2-4; D gene uncertain. CDR3 protein: CASSLDSTWGPKNIQYF. The CDR3 DNA is TGTGCCAGCAGTTTAGATTCCACTTGGGGTCCCAAAAACATTCAGTACTTC.